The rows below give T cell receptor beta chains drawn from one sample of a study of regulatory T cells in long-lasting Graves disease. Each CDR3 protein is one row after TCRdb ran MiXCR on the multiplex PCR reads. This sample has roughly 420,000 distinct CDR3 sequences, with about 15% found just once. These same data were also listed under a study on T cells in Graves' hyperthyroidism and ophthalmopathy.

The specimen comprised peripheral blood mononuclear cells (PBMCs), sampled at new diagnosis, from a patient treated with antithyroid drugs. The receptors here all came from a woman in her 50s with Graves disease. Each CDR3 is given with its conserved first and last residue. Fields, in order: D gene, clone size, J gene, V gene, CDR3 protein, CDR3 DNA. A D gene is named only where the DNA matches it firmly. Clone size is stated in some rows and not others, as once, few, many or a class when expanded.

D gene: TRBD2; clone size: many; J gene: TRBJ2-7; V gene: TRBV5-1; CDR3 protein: CASSPSGYHLIYEQYF; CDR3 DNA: TGCGCCAGCAGCCCTAGCGGGTACCATTTGATCTACGAGCAGTACTTC
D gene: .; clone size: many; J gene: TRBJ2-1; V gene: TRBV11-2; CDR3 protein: CASTPTPPYNEQFF; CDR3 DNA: TGTGCCAGCACCCCAACCCCCCCCTACAATGAGCAGTTCTTC
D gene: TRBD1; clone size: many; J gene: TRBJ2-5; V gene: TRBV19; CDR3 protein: CASRRTLGQIQETQYF; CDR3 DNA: TGTGCCAGTAGGAGAACCTTGGGACAGATACAAGAGACCCAGTACTTC
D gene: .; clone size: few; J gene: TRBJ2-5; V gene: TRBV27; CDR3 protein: CASSTTGHKTQYF; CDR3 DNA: TGTGCCAGCAGTACCACAGGGCATAAGACCCAGTACTTC
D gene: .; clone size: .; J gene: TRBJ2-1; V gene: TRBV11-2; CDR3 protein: CASSSLGRSSSYNKQFF; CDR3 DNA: TGTGCCAGCAGCTCCCTCGGGAGATCTAGCTCCTACAATAAGCAGTTCTTC
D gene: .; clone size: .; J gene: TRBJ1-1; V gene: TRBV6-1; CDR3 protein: CASIPRTLMNTEAFF; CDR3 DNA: TGTGCCAGCATCCCTAGGACCCTCATGAACACTGAAGCTTTCTTT
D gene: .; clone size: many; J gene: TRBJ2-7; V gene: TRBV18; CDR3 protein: CASSTGTGKREAPYEQYF; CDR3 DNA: TGTGCCAGCTCAACTGGGACAGGGAAGCGGGAGGCACCCTACGAGCAGTACTTC
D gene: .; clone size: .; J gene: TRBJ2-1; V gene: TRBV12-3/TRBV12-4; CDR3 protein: CASSSHPTSERGWDEQFF; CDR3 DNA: TGTGCCAGCAGTTCACACCCAACGTCCGAGAGGGGGTGGGATGAGCAGTTCTTC
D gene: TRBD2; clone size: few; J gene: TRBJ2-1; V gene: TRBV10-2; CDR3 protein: CASTAGGGVEQFF; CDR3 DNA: TGCGCCAGCACAGCGGGAGGTGGGGTTGAGCAGTTCTTC
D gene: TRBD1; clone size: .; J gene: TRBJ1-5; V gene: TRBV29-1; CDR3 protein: CSVTLSRQGHQPQHF; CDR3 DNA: TGCAGCGTTACCCTATCGAGACAGGGGCATCAGCCCCAGCATTTT
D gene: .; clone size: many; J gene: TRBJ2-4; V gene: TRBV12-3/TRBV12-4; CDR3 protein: CASSLGAGAKNIQYF; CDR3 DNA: TGTGCCAGCAGTTTAGGTGCGGGGGCCAAAAACATTCAGTACTTC
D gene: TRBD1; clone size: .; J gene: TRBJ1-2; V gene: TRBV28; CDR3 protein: CASSSQGAVYGYTF; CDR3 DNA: TGTGCCAGCAGTTCACAGGGGGCGGTCTATGGCTACACCTTC
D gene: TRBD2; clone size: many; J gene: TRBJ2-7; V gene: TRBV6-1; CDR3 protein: CASSSNQAGGPGEQYF; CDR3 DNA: TGTGCCAGCAGTAGTAACCAAGCGGGAGGGCCGGGGGAGCAGTACTTC
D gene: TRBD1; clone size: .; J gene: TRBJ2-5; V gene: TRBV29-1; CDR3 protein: CSVELHRGVETQYF; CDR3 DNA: TGCAGCGTTGAACTCCACAGGGGGGTTGAGACCCAGTACTTC
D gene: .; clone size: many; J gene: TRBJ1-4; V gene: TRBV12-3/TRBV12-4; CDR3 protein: CASSPATEDFEKLFF; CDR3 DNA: TGTGCCAGCAGCCCTGCGACAGAGGATTTTGAAAAACTGTTTTTT
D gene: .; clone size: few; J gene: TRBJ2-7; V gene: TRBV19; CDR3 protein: CASSMSDVRRYEQYF; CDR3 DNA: TGTGCCAGTAGTATGTCGGATGTAAGACGCTACGAGCAGTACTTC
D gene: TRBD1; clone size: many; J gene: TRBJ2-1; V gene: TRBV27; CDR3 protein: CASHRGGEQFF; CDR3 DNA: TGTGCCAGCCACAGGGGTGGTGAGCAGTTCTTC
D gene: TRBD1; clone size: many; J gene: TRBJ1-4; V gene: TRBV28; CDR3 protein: CATLTGRDEKLFF; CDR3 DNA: TGTGCCACCCTGACAGGGCGGGATGAAAAACTGTTTTTT
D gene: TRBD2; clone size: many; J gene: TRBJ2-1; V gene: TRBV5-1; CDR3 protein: CASSPLAGGPPPYEQFF; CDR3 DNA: TGCGCCAGCAGCCCCCTAGCGGGAGGGCCTCCCCCCTATGAGCAGTTCTTC
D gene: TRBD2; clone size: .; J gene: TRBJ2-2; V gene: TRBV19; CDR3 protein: CASSILAGGLKAGELFF; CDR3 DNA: TGTGCCAGTAGTATACTAGCGGGAGGCCTCAAGGCCGGGGAGCTGTTTTTT
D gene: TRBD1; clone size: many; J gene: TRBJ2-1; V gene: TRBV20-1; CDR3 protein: CSASGTGGFHNEQFF; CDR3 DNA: TGCAGTGCTAGTGGGACAGGGGGCTTCCACAATGAGCAGTTCTTC
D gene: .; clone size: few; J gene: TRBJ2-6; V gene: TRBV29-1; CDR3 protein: CSVEPYLGSGANVLTF; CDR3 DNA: TGCAGCGTTGAGCCTTATCTAGGGTCTGGGGCCAACGTCCTGACTTTC
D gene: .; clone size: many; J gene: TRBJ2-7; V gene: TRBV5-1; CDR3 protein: CASSLLPESSYEQYF; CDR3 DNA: TGCGCCAGCAGCTTACTTCCCGAGAGCTCCTACGAGCAGTACTTC
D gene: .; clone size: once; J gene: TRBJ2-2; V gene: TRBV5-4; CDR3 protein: CASSLDTVTGELFF; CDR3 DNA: TGTGCCAGCAGCTTGGACACCGTTACCGGGGAGCTGTTTTTT